This T cell receptor (beta chain) was retrieved from a study of vaccination effects on CD4 cells after COVID-19. Worth noting for this clone: As yet, its antigen is unknown.

Regarding the study as a whole: At late timepoints after vaccination, vaccine- and infection-induced clones shrank markedly.

This CDR3 spans 14 amino acids. V shed 4 bases, J shed 4 bases, and the junction held 5 bases outside the gene matches. Germline CDR1 and CDR2: MGHDK and SYGVNS. The assay was immunoSEQ multiplex PCR, and TCRdb's table has in-frame clones only and misses some. This table holds some 25,000 clones, approximately 70% found once. Antigen-specific CD4+ T cells were expanded (with viral peptide pools) by the ViraFEST assay ahead of sequencing. Scientists isolated CD4+ T cells after a roughly 10-day culture period ended. People in the vaccine group had not been infected with SARS-CoV-2 before, and their nucleocapsid antibodies were negative. Cultures had half their medium replaced with IL-2 medium on days 3 and 7.

V gene TRBV25-1 combines with J gene TRBJ1-2; the match to TRBD1 covers 8 bases. Sample: CD4+ T cells from PBMCs cultured with HCoV-OC43 spike peptides, taken before COVID-19 vaccination. The sample's subset: HCoV-OC43 spike overlapping peptide pool stimulation. This TCR came from a human donor who received a COVID-19 vaccine. The CDR3 loop is CASSATGDVYGYTF. CDR3 sequence (DNA): TGTGCCAGCAGTGCGACAGGGGACGTCTATGGCTACACCTTC.